This T cell receptor beta chain was profiled in a study of lung T cells in sarcoidosis with Löfgren's syndrome. Study-level points and caveats: The most expanded V genes in Löfgren's patients were reportedly TRAV12-1 and TRBV2. In alpha-beta pairs, TRAV12-1 favored TRBV2, and their CDR3s were homologous.

The CDR3 loop spans 15 amino acids. Germline lookup yields CDR1 MNHNS and CDR2 SASEGT. Between the trimmed V and J ends, which lost 9 bases and 0 bases, there was a span of 18 bases. This clonotype was recorded at least ten times. As yet, its antigen is unknown. TCRdb analysed the reads with MiXCR anew, one entry per CDR3 protein. The data contain around 9,300 distinct CDR3 sequences, 21% of them singletons. The sample comprised CD4+ T cells from bronchoalveolar lavage fluid. V is TRBV6-1 and J is TRBJ2-7; D is uncertain. The TCR originated in a human donor with sarcoidosis (Löfgren's syndrome or another form), or a control subject (not recorded which). Here the CDR3 DNA reads TGTGCCAGTAAGACTGTCCGCACGAGCTCCTACGAGCAGTACTTC. Translation: CASKTVRTSSYEQYF.